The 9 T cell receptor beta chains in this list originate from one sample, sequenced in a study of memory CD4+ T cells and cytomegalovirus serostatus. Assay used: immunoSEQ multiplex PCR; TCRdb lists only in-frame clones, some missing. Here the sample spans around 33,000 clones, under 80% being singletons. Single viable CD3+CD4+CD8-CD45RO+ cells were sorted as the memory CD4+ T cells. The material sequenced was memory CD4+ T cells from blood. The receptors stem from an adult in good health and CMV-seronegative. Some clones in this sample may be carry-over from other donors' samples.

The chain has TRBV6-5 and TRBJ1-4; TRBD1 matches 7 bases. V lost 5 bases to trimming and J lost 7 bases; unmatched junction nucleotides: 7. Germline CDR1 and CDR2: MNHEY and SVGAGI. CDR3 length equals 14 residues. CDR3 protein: CASSPTGAIEKLFF. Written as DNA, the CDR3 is TGTGCCAGCAGTCCCACAGGGGCAATTGAAAAACTGTTTTTT.

DNA for the CDR3: TGTGCCAGCAACCTTCCGCTAGCGGGGGGCCCCGGCAATGAGCAGTTCTTC. It translates to CASNLPLAGGPGNEQFF. This chain links TRBV2 with TRBJ2-1, with 11 positions matching TRBD2. Trimming cost V 7 bases and J 6 bases; bases outside gene matches: 14. CDR1 and CDR2 from the germline V gene are SNHLY and FYNNEI. The CDR3 is 17 residues long.

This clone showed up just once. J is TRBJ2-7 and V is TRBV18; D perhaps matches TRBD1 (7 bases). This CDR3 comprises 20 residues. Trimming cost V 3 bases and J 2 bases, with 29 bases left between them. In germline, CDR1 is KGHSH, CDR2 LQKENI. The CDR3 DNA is TGTGCCAGCTCACCGCCCCGGCGTCAATTTGCAGGGGGGCTGGCCTACGAGCAGTACTTC. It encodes CASSPPRRQFAGGLAYEQYF.

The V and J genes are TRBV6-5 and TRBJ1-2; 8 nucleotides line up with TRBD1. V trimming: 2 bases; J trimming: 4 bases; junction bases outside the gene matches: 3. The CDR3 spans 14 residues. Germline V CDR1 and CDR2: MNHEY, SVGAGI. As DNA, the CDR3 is TGTGCCAGCAGTTACGGACAGGGAGGCTATGGCTACACCTTC. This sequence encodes CASSYGQGGYGYTF.

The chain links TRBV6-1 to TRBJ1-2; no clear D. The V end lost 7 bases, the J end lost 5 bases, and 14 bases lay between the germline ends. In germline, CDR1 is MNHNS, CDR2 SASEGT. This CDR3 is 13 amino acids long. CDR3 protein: CASTGNLRYGYTF. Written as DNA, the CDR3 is TGTGCCAGCACGGGTAACTTACGGTATGGCTACACCTTC.

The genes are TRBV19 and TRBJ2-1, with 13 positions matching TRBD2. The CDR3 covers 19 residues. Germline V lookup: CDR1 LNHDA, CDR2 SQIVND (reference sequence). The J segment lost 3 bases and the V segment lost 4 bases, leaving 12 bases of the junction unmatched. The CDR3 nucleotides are TGTGCCAGTAGTACGTGGACAGCGGGACTAGCGGGGTACTACAATGAGCAGTTCTTC. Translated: CASSTWTAGLAGYYNEQFF.

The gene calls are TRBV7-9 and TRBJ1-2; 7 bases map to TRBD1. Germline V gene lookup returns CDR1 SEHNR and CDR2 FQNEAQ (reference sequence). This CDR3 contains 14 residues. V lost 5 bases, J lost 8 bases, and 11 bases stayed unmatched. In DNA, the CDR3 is TGTGCCAGCAGCCTTAACGGACAGGCCGGAGGCTACACCTTC. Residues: CASSLNGQAGGYTF.

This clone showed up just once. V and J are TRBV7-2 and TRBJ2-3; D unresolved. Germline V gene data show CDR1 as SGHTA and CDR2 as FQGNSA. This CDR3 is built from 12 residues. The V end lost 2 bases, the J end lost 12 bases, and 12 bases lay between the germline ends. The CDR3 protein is CASSLPGNPQYF. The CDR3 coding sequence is TGTGCCAGCAGCTTACCGGGTAATCCTCAGTATTTT.

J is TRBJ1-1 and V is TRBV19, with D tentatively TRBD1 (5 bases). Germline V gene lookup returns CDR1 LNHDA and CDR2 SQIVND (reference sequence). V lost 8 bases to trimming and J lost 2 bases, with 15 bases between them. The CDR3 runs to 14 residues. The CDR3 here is CASFTPGLNTEAFF. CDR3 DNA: TGTGCCAGTTTTACTCCGGGACTTAACACTGAAGCTTTCTTT.